Listed here are 24 T cell receptor beta chains from one sample, sequenced in a study of T-cell memory formation after mild COVID-19. TCRdb passed the 5' RACE reads through MiXCR, listing each CDR3 protein once. The repertoire holds 400,000 to 500,000 distinct CDR3 sequences, approximately 24% seen once, with 8.8% in the top ten. Sequences were obtained from PBMCs or a T cell subset sorted from them (not recorded which). These receptors came from an adult woman who had mild COVID-19 (a few samples of this study predate the infection). Cell type and time point are not known.

This clonotype was found many times. The chain links TRBV12-3 or TRBV12-4 to TRBJ2-6; 10 nucleotides agree with TRBD1. The CDR3 is 17 amino acids. V dropped 5 bases and J dropped 2; count of bases not matched to a gene: 6. This CDR3 is CASSRQGADTGANVLTF. The CDR3 DNA reads as TGTGCCAGCAGTCGACAGGGGGCAGATACTGGGGCCAACGTCCTGACTTTC.

The chain couples TRBV4-1 to TRBJ2-7; possibly TRBD2 for D (6 bases). Trimming removed 4 bases from V and 2 bases from J, with 15 bases in between. CDR3 size: 15 residues. Germline-derived CDR1 and CDR2 are MGHRA and YSYEKL. CDR3 coding DNA: TGCGCCAGCAGCCGATTCGGGCTAGCGACCTACGAGCAGTACTTC. Its translation: CASSRFGLATYEQYF.

This clonotype has a handful of counts. This chain connects TRBV5-1 to TRBJ1-4; perhaps TRBD1 as D (5 bases). Germline V gives CDR1 SGHRS, CDR2 YFSETQ. The V and J ends lost 0 bases and 0 bases respectively, with 12 bases between them. This CDR3 region has 17 residues. This CDR3 is CASSLAGGGATNEKLFF. In DNA form, the CDR3 reads TGCGCCAGCAGCTTGGCCGGCGGGGGAGCAACTAATGAAAAACTGTTTTTT. Combining the CDR3 with reference TRBV5-1 and TRBJ1-4 gives the whole variable domain KAGVTQTPRYLIKTRGQQVTLSCSPISGHRSVSWYQQTPGQGLQFLFEYFSETQRNKGNFPGRFSGRQFSNSRSEMNVSTLELGDSALYLCASSLAGGGATNEKLFFGSGTQLSVL.

This clonotype was counted a few times. This chain joins TRBV5-5 and TRBJ1-1; TRBD1 matches at 9 bases. The V and J ends lost 2 bases and 0 bases, in that order; junction bases with no gene match: 5. The germline V gene encodes CDR1 SGHKS and CDR2 YYEKEE (reference sequence). The CDR3 extends over 16 amino acids. CDR3 in amino acids: CASSFLDRGMNTEAFF. The CDR3 nucleotides are TGTGCCAGCAGCTTCTTGGACAGGGGCATGAACACTGAAGCTTTCTTT.

This clonotype showed up just a few times. Here the CDR3 reads CASSSAQGNEQFF. CDR3 DNA sequence: TGTGCCAGCAGCTCGGCACAGGGGAATGAGCAGTTCTTC. The rearrangement links TRBV7-9 to TRBJ2-1; 7 nucleotides line up with TRBD1. This CDR3 contains 13 residues. V lost 4 bases and J lost 7; bases outside the gene matches: 4. Germline values: CDR1 SEHNR, CDR2 FQNEAQ (reference sequence).

The CDR3: CASSPTTSGQETQYF. CDR3 DNA sequence: TGTGCCAGCAGCCCGACGACTAGCGGTCAAGAGACCCAGTACTTC. The rearrangement uses TRBV3-1 and TRBJ2-5; 9 bases align to TRBD2. The CDR3 is 15 residues long. Germline CDR1 is LGHDT and CDR2 is YNNKEL (reference sequence). With V trimmed by 4 bases and J by 2 bases, 5 bases remained unmatched.

This clonotype turned up a few times. The rearrangement uses TRBV14 and TRBJ1-2; D unclear. The CDR3 extends over 16 amino acids. V lost 4 bases and J lost 2, with 17 bases in between. Germline CDR1 SGHDN, CDR2 FVKESK. The CDR3 sequence: CASSRVSNPRNYGYTF. CDR3 nucleotide sequence: TGTGCCAGCAGCCGGGTGTCGAACCCCCGGAACTATGGCTACACCTTC. Full variable domain (rest looked up from reference TRBV14 and TRBJ1-2): EAGVTQFPSHSVIEKGQTVTLRCDPISGHDNLYWYRRVMGKEIKFLLHFVKESKQDESGMPNNRFLAERTGGTYSTLKVQPAELEDSGVYFCASSRVSNPRNYGYTFGSGTRLTVV.

This chain joins TRBV7-9 and TRBJ1-1; the D is unclear. The CDR3 has 20 amino acids. Trimming took off 2 bases at V and 1 base at J, with 26 bases between the two ends. Germline CDR1 SEHNR, CDR2 FQNEAQ (reference sequence). The CDR3 here is CASSLSDIRRNSAGNTEAFF. DNA for the CDR3: TGTGCCAGCAGCTTATCTGACATCCGACGGAATTCAGCAGGGAACACTGAAGCTTTCTTT.

In its sample, this clonotype was seen many times. The V gene is TRBV12-2, the J gene TRBJ2-1; no DNA check was done on the table's D call, TRBD2. TRBV12-2 is recorded as a pseudogene. The CDR3 totals 18 residues. The CDR3 bases are TGTGCAAGTCGTCTTAGGGAGGCCCGGGACCCGATTCCCAATGAGCAGTTCTTC. Protein: CASRLREARDPIPNEQFF.

This clonotype was observed a handful of times. This sequence joins TRBV27 and TRBJ2-1, with 7 bases aligning to TRBD2. This CDR3 spans 15 amino acids. CDR1 and CDR2 (germline): MNHEY, SMNVEV (reference sequence). V shed 5 bases, J shed 3 bases, and the junction held 7 bases outside the gene matches. CDR3 coding DNA: TGTGCCAGCAGTCCGCTCAGCGGGATCTACAATGAGCAGTTCTTC. Amino acid sequence: CASSPLSGIYNEQFF.

This chain uses TRBV5-1 with TRBJ2-3; 7 nucleotides match TRBD1. The CDR3 runs to 17 residues. Looked up from germline, CDR1 is SGHRS and CDR2 is YFSETQ. Trimming at V came to 0 bases and at J to 0 bases, leaving 7 bases not matched to a gene. As DNA, the CDR3 is TGCGCCAGCAGCTTGGCAAAGGGGGCGGCGAGCACAGATACGCAGTATTTT. Its translation is CASSLAKGAASTDTQYF.

In this sample, this clonotype turned up a few times. The V call is TRBV5-1, the J call TRBJ2-3; D is perhaps TRBD1 (6 bases). The V end was cut by 0 bases, the J end by 0 bases, with 8 bases between. The V gene's germline CDR1 is SGHRS and CDR2 YFSETQ. The CDR3 is 15 amino acids. The CDR3 DNA is TGCGCCAGCAGCTTGGGACAGGCTAGCACAGATACGCAGTATTTT. It translates to CASSLGQASTDTQYF.

This clonotype came up many times. The V and J genes are TRBV12-3 or TRBV12-4 and TRBJ2-5; no definite D call. V lost 6 bases and J lost 5, with 7 bases in between. This CDR3 is 11 amino acids long. The CDR3 nucleotides are TGTGCCAGCAGCATAGGGGAGACCCAGTACTTC. Encoded protein: CASSIGETQYF.

This clonotype was seen a few times. The V call is TRBV3-1, the J call TRBJ2-1, with 7 bases fitting TRBD2. The CDR3 is 14 residues long. Germline-derived CDR1 and CDR2 are LGHDT and YNNKEL (reference sequence). Trimming removed 4 bases from V and 7 bases from J; junction bases left unmatched: 7. The CDR3 protein is CASSPLSGGNEQFF. As DNA, the CDR3 is TGTGCCAGCAGCCCCTTGTCGGGAGGTAATGAGCAGTTCTTC.

Only a few counts were recorded for this clonotype. J is TRBJ2-1 and V is TRBV2; TRBD1 agrees at 8 bases. Germline-derived CDR1 and CDR2 are SNHLY and FYNNEI. Unmatched junction bases numbered 3, after V lost 8 bases and J lost 3 bases. The CDR3 is made up of 13 amino acids. The CDR3 nucleotides are TGTGCCAGCGAGGGGACAGGCTACAATGAGCAGTTCTTC. Its translation: CASEGTGYNEQFF.

The chain combines TRBV20-1 with TRBJ1-1; D is perhaps TRBD1 (5 bases). V was cut by 0 bases and J by 5 bases, with 10 bases left in between. The CDR3 contains 13 residues. Germline lookup yields CDR1 DFQATT and CDR2 SNEGSKA (reference sequence). The CDR3 spells CSARDPGRTEAFF. In nucleotides, the CDR3 is TGCAGTGCTAGAGATCCAGGGAGGACTGAAGCTTTCTTT.

The chain carries TRBV11-2 and TRBJ1-1; D remains unclear. CDR1 is SGHAT and CDR2 is FQNNGV in the germline V gene. The CDR3 loop spans 15 amino acids. V was trimmed by 5 bases and J by 4 bases, leaving 17 bases between them. The CDR3 is CASSTDIRGGTEAFF. As DNA, the CDR3 is TGTGCCAGCAGCACCGACATACGGGGAGGCACTGAAGCTTTCTTT.

The rearrangement uses TRBV12-3 or TRBV12-4 and TRBJ2-2, with D perhaps assigned TRBD1 or TRBD2 (5 bases each). Trimming took 6 bases from V and 4 from J, leaving 15 bases between them. The CDR3 has 15 amino acids. Written as DNA, the CDR3 is TGTGCCAGCAGGTCGGGACCCTCGGGCACCGGGGAGCTGTTTTTT. It is translated as CASRSGPSGTGELFF.

The chain combines TRBV12-3 or TRBV12-4 with TRBJ2-3, with TRBD2 as a possible D gene (5 bases). The V and J ends lost 6 bases and 0 bases respectively, with 7 bases between them. This CDR3 is 13 amino acids long. CDR3 nucleotide sequence: TGTGCCAGCAGCTGGGAGAGCACAGATACGCAGTATTTT. Protein product: CASSWESTDTQYF.

The rearrangement uses TRBV6-6 and TRBJ2-3, with 9 bases that match TRBD1. Unmatched junction bases numbered 4, after V lost 7 bases and J lost 2 bases. The CDR3 runs 14 residues. Looked up from germline, CDR1 is MNHNY and CDR2 is SVGAGI (reference sequence). The CDR3 region is CASIRDRVTDTQYF. CDR3 coding DNA: TGTGCCAGCATAAGGGACAGGGTCACAGATACGCAGTATTTT.

This chain connects TRBV20-1 to TRBJ2-7; the match to TRBD1 covers 9 bases. Germline loops: CDR1 DFQATT, CDR2 SNEGSKA (reference sequence). The CDR3 is made up of 14 amino acids. V gave up 3 bases and J gave up 4 bases; unmatched junction bases: 7. CDR3 protein: CSARVVTGGYEQYF. The CDR3 DNA reads as TGCAGTGCTAGGGTTGTGACAGGGGGATACGAGCAGTACTTC.

This clonotype has only a few counts. The chain joins TRBV29-1 to TRBJ2-3, with 9 nucleotides matching TRBD1. Germline V CDR1 and CDR2: SQVTM, ANQGSEA. The CDR3 sequence is 14 residues long. V lost 6 bases, J lost 3 bases, and 7 bases stayed unmatched. This CDR3 reads CSVRGGQGTDTQYF. CDR3 in DNA: TGCAGCGTCAGGGGGGGACAGGGAACAGATACGCAGTATTTT.

The V and J genes are TRBV6-6 and TRBJ1-5; D possibly corresponds to TRBD1 (6 bases). The CDR3 covers 15 residues. CDR1 is MNHNY and CDR2 is SVGAGI in the germline V gene (reference sequence). The germline V and J ends were trimmed by 2 bases and 4 bases, with 12 bases remaining between them. CDR3 coding DNA: TGTGCCAGCAGTTACGCGGACAGACTTAATCAGCCCCAGCATTTT. It translates to CASSYADRLNQPQHF.

This clonotype has more than one count but fewer than ten. The chain has TRBV7-8 and TRBJ1-1; TRBD1 might be the D (6 bases). Germline-derived CDR1 and CDR2 are SGHVS and FQNEAQ. This CDR3 has 12 residues. Between the trimmed V and J ends, which lost 5 bases and 5 bases, there was a span of 9 bases. This CDR3 reads CASSAGTTEAFF. CDR3 nucleotide sequence: TGTGCCAGCAGCGCAGGGACAACTGAAGCTTTCTTT.